These 14 T cell receptor beta chains share one sample of origin, sequenced in a study of regulatory T cells in long-lasting Graves disease. The TCR beta library used iRepertoire HTBI primers with Arm-PCR amplification of CDR3. TCRdb reprocessed the multiplex PCR reads with MiXCR, giving one entry per CDR3 protein. Here the sample spans about 560,000 distinct CDR3 sequences, roughly 16% being singletons. Described time point: newly diagnosed GD, antithyroid drugs for less than 3 months. The TCR library was prepared using RNA isolated from PBMCs. These data are also associated with another study on T cells in Graves' hyperthyroidism and ophthalmopathy.

Specimen: peripheral blood mononuclear cells (PBMCs), collected at new diagnosis, from a patient treated with antithyroid drugs. These receptors were collected from a man between 18 and 35 years old with Graves disease.

The chain links TRBV11-2 to TRBJ2-5, with D uncertain. Trimming took 0 bases from V and 6 from J, leaving 5 bases between them. The CDR3 is 12 amino acids. Germline V lookup: CDR1 SGHAT, CDR2 FQNNGV. The CDR3 DNA follows: TGTGCCAGCAGCTTAGATAGGCAGACCCAGTACTTC. This sequence encodes CASSLDRQTQYF. The entire variable domain, with the rest obtained from reference TRBV11-2 and TRBJ2-5, is as follows: EAGVAQSPRYKIIEKRQSVAFWCNPISGHATLYWYQQILGQGPKLLIQFQNNGVVDDSQLPKDRFSAERLKGVDSTLKIQPAKLEDSAVYLCASSLDRQTQYFGPGTRLLVL.

This clonotype was detected many times. V usage is TRBV11-2 and J usage is TRBJ2-7, with D perhaps being TRBD1 or TRBD2 (5 bases each). The germline CDR1 and CDR2 sequences are SGHAT and FQNNGV. Trimming took 5 bases from V and 1 from J, leaving 15 bases between them. The length of the CDR3 is 15 residues. CDR3 loop: CASSPMGVGSYEQYF. As DNA, the CDR3 is TGTGCCAGCAGCCCTATGGGGGTAGGGTCCTACGAGCAGTACTTC.

V usage is TRBV7-9 and J usage is TRBJ1-2, with unresolved D. Between the trimmed V and J ends, which lost 4 bases and 7 bases, there was a span of 13 bases. Per germline, CDR1 SEHNR and CDR2 FQNEAQ (reference sequence). The CDR3 loop spans 13 amino acids. The CDR3 DNA reads as TGTGCCAGCAGCTATGAGGGAGTGGGTGGCTACACCTTC. Translated: CASSYEGVGGYTF.

This clonotype was observed many times. This chain's CDR3 is CASSYGAGNEETQYF. The DNA of the CDR3 is TGTGCCAGCAGTTACGGAGCGGGAAACGAAGAGACCCAGTACTTC. The chain joins TRBV6-2 or TRBV6-3 to TRBJ2-5; 7 bases are shared with TRBD2. The germline V gene encodes CDR1 MNHEY and CDR2 SVGEGT. The CDR3 loop spans 15 amino acids. V lost 2 bases, J lost 3 bases, and 6 bases stayed unmatched.

This clonotype has ten or more counts. The V gene is TRBV11-2, the J gene TRBJ2-7; 7 bases are shared with TRBD2. Germline CDR1 is SGHAT and CDR2 is FQNNGV. V trimming: 4 bases; J trimming: 0 bases; junction bases outside the gene matches: 9. The CDR3 totals 16 residues. DNA for the CDR3: TGTGCCAGCAGCTCAGCCCCTAGCGGAATCTCCTACGAGCAGTACTTC. Residues: CASSSAPSGISYEQYF. Drawing the rest from reference TRBV11-2 and TRBJ2-7, the complete variable domain is EAGVAQSPRYKIIEKRQSVAFWCNPISGHATLYWYQQILGQGPKLLIQFQNNGVVDDSQLPKDRFSAERLKGVDSTLKIQPAKLEDSAVYLCASSSAPSGISYEQYFGPGTRLTVT.

The J gene is TRBJ2-7, the V gene TRBV13; 7 positions agree with TRBD1. This CDR3 is 15 amino acids long. V shed 5 bases and J 3 bases; nucleotides not matched to a gene: 10. Germline values: CDR1 PRHDT, CDR2 FYEKMQ (reference sequence). This CDR3 is CASSGPNRGFYEQYF. The CDR3 DNA is TGTGCCAGCAGCGGTCCTAACAGGGGATTCTACGAGCAGTACTTC.

This chain links TRBV13 with TRBJ2-3; 12 bases match TRBD2. The CDR3 extends over 19 amino acids. The germline gives CDR1 PRHDT, CDR2 FYEKMQ (reference sequence). Trimming took 2 bases from V and 1 from J; bases not matched to a gene: 10. The CDR3 nucleotides are TGTGCCAGCAGCTTAATGCTAGCGGGAGGGATATTTGGCACAGATACGCAGTATTTT. Translation: CASSLMLAGGIFGTDTQYF.

For this clonotype: One end of the junction is discordant with germline, which a read error may explain. The genes are TRBV7-6 and TRBJ2-2; perhaps TRBD1 as D (5 bases). The CDR3 has 15 residues. Germline V gene data show CDR1 as SGHVS and CDR2 as FNYEAQ. The CDR3 region has the DNA TGTGCCAGCAGCTCCCAGGACAAGAACGCCGGGGAGCTGTTTTTT. Protein sequence: CASSSQDKNAGELFF.

This clonotype was observed many times. The rearrangement joins TRBV30 to TRBJ1-5; D may be TRBD1 (6 bases). The germline V and J ends were trimmed by 1 base and 5 bases, with 9 bases remaining between them. Germline CDR1 reads GTSNPN; CDR2 reads SVGIG (reference sequence). The CDR3 runs to 13 residues. CDR3 bases: TGTGCCTGGAGTGGTAGGGGGGATCAGCCCCAGCATTTT. It yields the protein CAWSGRGDQPQHF.

This clonotype was recorded many times. The rearrangement joins TRBV6-2 or TRBV6-3 to TRBJ2-4; D may correspond to TRBD1 or TRBD2 (5 bases each). Trimming left V 0 bases short and J 2 bases short, with 8 bases between. The CDR3 is 15 amino acids. In germline, CDR1 is MNHEY, CDR2 SVGEGT. CDR3 loop: CASSYSLGPKNIQYF. The CDR3 DNA reads as TGTGCCAGCAGTTACTCGTTGGGACCCAAAAACATTCAGTACTTC.

This clonotype came up a few times. The genes are TRBV4-1 and TRBJ1-1; the D is unclear. The CDR3 is 13 amino acids. Trimming took off 4 bases at V and 5 bases at J, with 11 bases between the two ends. Germline CDR1 is MGHRA and CDR2 is YSYEKL. DNA for the CDR3: TGCGCCAGCAGCCCCCCGGGGAGTACTGAAGCTTTCTTT. Its protein is CASSPPGSTEAFF.

Ten or more counts support this clonotype. V and J are TRBV11-2 and TRBJ2-7, with 13 positions matching TRBD2. The V gene end was trimmed by 4 bases and the J gene end by 6 bases; junction bases not matched to a gene: 3. The CDR3 spans 14 residues. Germline V gene sequence: CDR1 SGHAT, CDR2 FQNNGV. In nucleotides, the CDR3 is TGTGCCAGCAGCTCCCGGACTAGCGGGAGCGAGCAGTACTTC. Translation gives CASSSRTSGSEQYF.

This clonotype has more than one count but fewer than ten. The chain combines TRBV6-2 or TRBV6-3 with TRBJ2-1, with TRBD2 matching 9 bases. Germline assignment: CDR1 MNHEY and CDR2 SVGEGT. This CDR3 has 17 residues. J was trimmed by 9 bases and V by 8 bases; bases with no gene match: 20. Here the CDR3 DNA reads TGTGCCAGCTTTTCCTCCGAGGGGATAGCGGGAGTTGGTGAGCAGTTCTTC. Amino acid sequence: CASFSSEGIAGVGEQFF.

The genes are TRBV6-5 and TRBJ1-5; possible D gene TRBD1, 6 bases. Trimming pared 2 bases from V and 4 bases from J, leaving 18 bases between. Germline loops: CDR1 MNHEY, CDR2 SVGAGI. This CDR3 has 17 amino acids. The CDR3 loop reads CASSYPPGAPLNQPQHF. In nucleotides, the CDR3 is TGTGCCAGCAGTTACCCCCCGGGGGCACCATTGAATCAGCCCCAGCATTTT.